The clone carrying this TCR beta chain was observed once. This sample is part of a study of Graves' ophthalmopathy and Graves' hyperthyroidism. CDR3 length: 15 residues. The germline V gene encodes CDR1 DFQATT and CDR2 SNEGSKA (reference sequence). Trimming at V came to 3 bases and at J to 5 bases, leaving 9 bases not matched to a gene. TCR beta CDR3 regions were amplified from RNA transcripts. Second-round multiplex PCR came after first-round RT-PCR with HTBI primers. TCRdb passed the multiplex PCR reads through MiXCR, listing each CDR3 protein once. The sample lists over 650,000 distinct CDR3 sequences, roughly two fifths seen once, with 2.5% to 3.5% in the top ten.

The source of this sequence is an adult man with Graves' ophthalmopathy. The V and J genes are TRBV20-1 and TRBJ2-5; 10 bases line up with TRBD2. Sequenced: peripheral blood. CDR3 sequence reads: CSARSSGRATETQYF. The CDR3 coding sequence is TGCAGTGCTAGGTCCAGCGGGAGGGCCACGGAGACCCAGTACTTC.